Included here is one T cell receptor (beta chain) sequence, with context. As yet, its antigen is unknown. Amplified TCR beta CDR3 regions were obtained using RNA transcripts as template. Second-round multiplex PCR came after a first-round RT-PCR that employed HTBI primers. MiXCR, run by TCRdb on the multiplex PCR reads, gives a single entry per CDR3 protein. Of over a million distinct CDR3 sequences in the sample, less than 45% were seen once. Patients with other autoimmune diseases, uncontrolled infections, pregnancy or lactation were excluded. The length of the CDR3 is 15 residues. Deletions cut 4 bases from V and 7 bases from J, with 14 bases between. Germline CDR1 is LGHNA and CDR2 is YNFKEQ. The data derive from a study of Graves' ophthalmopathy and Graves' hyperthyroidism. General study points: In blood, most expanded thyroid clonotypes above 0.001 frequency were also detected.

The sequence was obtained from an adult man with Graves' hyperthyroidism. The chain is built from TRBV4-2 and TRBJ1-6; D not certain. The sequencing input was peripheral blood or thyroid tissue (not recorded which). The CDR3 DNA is TGTGCCAGCAGCCCCCCACATTCGACGAATTCACCCCTCCACTTT. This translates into CASSPPHSTNSPLHF.